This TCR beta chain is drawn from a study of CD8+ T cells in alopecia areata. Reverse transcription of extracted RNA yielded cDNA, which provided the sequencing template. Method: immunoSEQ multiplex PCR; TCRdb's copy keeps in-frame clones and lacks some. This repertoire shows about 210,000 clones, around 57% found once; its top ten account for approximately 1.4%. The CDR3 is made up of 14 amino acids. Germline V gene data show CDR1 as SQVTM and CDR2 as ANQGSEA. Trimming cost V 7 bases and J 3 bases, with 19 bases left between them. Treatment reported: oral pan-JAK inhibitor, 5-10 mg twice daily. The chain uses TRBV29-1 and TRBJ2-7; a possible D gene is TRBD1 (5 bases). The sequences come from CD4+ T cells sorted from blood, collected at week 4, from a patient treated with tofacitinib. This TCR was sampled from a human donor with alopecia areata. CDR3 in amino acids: CSARWVGRVYEQYF. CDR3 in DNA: TGCAGCGCTCGTTGGGTGGGCAGGGTCTACGAGCAGTACTTC.